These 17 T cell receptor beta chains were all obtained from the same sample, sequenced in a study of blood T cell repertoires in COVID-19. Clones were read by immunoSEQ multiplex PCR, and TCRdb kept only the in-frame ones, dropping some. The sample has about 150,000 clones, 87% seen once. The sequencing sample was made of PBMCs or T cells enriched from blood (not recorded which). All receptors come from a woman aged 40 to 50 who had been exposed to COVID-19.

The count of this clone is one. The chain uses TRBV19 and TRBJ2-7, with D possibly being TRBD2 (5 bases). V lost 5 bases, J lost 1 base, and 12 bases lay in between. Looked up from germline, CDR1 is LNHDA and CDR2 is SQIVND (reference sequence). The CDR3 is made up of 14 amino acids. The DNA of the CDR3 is TGTGCCAGTAGTCGGGATAAAAAGTCCTACGAGCAGTACTTC. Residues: CASSRDKKSYEQYF. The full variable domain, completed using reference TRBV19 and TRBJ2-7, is DGGITQSPKYLFRKEGQNVTLSCEQNLNHDAMYWYRQDPGQGLRLIYYSQIVNDFQKGDIAEGYSVSREKKESFPLTVTSAQKNPTAFYLCASSRDKKSYEQYFGPGTRLTVT.

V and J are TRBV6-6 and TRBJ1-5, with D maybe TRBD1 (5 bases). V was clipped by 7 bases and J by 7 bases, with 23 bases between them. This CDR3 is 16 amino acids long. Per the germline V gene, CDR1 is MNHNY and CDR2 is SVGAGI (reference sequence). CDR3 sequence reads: CASTDNQGFSAQPQHF. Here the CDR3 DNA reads TGTGCCAGCACCGACAATCAGGGTTTCTCGGCGCAGCCCCAGCATTTT.

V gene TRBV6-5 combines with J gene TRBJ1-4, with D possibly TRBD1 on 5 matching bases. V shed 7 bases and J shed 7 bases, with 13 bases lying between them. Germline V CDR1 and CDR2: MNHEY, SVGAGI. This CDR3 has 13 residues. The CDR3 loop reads CASNPGGGEKLFF. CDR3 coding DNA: TGTGCCAGCAATCCGGGGGGGGGTGAAAAACTGTTTTTT.

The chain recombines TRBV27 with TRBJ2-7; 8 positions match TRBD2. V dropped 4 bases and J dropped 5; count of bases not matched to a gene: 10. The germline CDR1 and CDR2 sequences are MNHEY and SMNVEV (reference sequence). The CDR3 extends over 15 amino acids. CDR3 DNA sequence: TGTGCCAGCAGTTCTCCCACGGGGGGGCCGGACGAGCAGTACTTC. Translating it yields CASSSPTGGPDEQYF.

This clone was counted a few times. In DNA, the CDR3 is TGTGCCAGCAGCCAATCCCTCTCGGAGTACAATGAGCAGTTCTTC. It is translated as CASSQSLSEYNEQFF. The chain uses TRBV4-2 and TRBJ2-1; no clear D. CDR1 is LGHNA, CDR2 YNFKEQ, per germline. The length of the CDR3 is 15 residues. The germline V and J ends were trimmed by 2 bases and 4 bases, with 12 bases remaining between them.

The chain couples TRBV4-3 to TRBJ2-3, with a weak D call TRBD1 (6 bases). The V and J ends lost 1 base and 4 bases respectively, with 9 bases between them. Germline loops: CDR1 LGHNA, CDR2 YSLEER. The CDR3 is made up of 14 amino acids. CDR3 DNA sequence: TGCGCCAGCAGCCAAGGACAGGCGTCAGATACGCAGTATTTT. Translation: CASSQGQASDTQYF.

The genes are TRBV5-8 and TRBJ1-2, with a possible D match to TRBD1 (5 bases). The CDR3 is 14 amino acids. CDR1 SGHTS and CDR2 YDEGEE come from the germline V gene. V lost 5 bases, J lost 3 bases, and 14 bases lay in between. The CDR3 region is CASRLKQAYYGYTF. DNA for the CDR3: TGTGCCAGCAGATTAAAACAGGCTTACTATGGCTACACCTTC.

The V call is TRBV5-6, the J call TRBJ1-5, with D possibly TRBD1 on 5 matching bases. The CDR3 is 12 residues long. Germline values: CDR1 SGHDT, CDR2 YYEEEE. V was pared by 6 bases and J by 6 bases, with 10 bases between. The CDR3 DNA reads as TGTGCCAGCACCCCCGGGGGTCAGCCCCAGCATTTT. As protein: CASTPGGQPQHF.

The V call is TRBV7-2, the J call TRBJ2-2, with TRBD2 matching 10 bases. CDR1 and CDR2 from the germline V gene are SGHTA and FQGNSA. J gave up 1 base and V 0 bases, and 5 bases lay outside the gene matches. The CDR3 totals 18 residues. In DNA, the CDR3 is TGTGCCAGCAGCTTAGCGTTTAGCGGGGGGCTGAACACCGGGGAGCTGTTTTTT. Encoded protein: CASSLAFSGGLNTGELFF. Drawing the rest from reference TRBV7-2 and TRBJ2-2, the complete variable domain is GAGVSQSPSNKVTEKGKDVELRCDPISGHTALYWYRQSLGQGLEFLIYFQGNSAPDKSGLPSDRFSAERTGGSVSTLTIQRTQQEDSAVYLCASSLAFSGGLNTGELFFGEGSRLTVL.

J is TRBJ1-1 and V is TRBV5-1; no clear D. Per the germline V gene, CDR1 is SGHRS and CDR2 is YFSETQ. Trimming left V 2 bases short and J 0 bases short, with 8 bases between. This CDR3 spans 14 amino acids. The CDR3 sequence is CASSFTEMNTEAFF. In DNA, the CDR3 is TGCGCCAGCAGCTTCACAGAAATGAACACTGAAGCTTTCTTT.

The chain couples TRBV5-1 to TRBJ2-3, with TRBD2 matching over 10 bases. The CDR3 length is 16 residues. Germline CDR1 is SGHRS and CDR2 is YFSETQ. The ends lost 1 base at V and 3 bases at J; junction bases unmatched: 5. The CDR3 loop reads CASSLLAGGNTDTQYF. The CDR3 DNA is TGCGCCAGCAGCTTGTTAGCGGGAGGAAATACAGATACGCAGTATTTT.

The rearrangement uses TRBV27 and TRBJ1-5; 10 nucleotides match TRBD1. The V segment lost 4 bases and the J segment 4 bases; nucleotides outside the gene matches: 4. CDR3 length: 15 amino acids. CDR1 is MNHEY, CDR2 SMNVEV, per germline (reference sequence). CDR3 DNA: TGTGCCAGCAGTTCACGACAGGGGGCGAATCAGCCCCAGCATTTT. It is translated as CASSSRQGANQPQHF.

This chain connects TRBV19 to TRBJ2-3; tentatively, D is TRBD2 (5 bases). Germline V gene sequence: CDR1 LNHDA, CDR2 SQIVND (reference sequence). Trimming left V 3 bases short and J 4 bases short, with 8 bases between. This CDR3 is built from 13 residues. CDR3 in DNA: TGTGCCAGTAGTATCACGGGGTCAGATACGCAGTATTTT. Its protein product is CASSITGSDTQYF.

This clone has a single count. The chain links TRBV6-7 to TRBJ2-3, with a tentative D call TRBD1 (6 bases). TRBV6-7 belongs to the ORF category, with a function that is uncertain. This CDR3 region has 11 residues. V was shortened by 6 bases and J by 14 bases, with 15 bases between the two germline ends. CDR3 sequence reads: CASSSGTTWYF. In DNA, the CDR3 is TGTGCCAGCAGCTCCGGGACAACGTGGTATTTT.

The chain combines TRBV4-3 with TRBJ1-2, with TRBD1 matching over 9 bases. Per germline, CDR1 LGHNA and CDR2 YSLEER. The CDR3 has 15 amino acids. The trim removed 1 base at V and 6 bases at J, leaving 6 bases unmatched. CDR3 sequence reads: CASSQGTGAFHGYTF. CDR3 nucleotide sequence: TGCGCCAGCAGCCAAGGGACAGGGGCCTTCCATGGCTACACCTTC.

This CDR3 reads CAISDWQGQFTEAFF. The CDR3 DNA reads as TGTGCCATCAGTGATTGGCAGGGGCAATTCACTGAAGCTTTCTTT. The chain combines TRBV10-3 with TRBJ1-1, with D tentatively TRBD1 (6 bases). This CDR3 comprises 15 residues. Germline-derived CDR1 and CDR2 are ENHRY and SYGVKD. V was pared by 3 bases and J by 4 bases, with 15 bases between.

The CDR3 region is CASSVGAVGHEQYF. CDR3 DNA: TGTGCCAGCAGCGTAGGAGCGGTCGGCCACGAGCAGTACTTC. The chain employs TRBV9 and TRBJ2-7; tentatively, D is TRBD2 (5 bases). The V and J ends lost 0 bases and 5 bases respectively, with 12 bases between them. Germline V gene data show CDR1 as SGDLS and CDR2 as YYNGEE. The CDR3 sequence is 14 residues long.